The 9 T cell receptor beta chains presented below share a single source sample, sequenced in a study of blood T cell repertoires in COVID-19. Data came from immunoSEQ multiplex PCR; TCRdb stores just in-frame clones and leaves some out. The sample comprises roughly 300,000 clones, roughly 85% of which are singletons, and about 7% rests with the top ten. Source material: peripheral blood. The receptors originated from a human donor in a cohort sampled during active COVID-19.

The V and J genes are TRBV5-1 and TRBJ2-3, with 8 bases fitting TRBD2. V lost 0 bases, J lost 4 bases, and 10 bases stayed unmatched. Germline V gene lookup returns CDR1 SGHRS and CDR2 YFSETQ. The CDR3 contains 17 residues. The CDR3 region has the DNA TGCGCCAGCAGCTTGGAGAGGTTCGGGGGGGCCGCAGATACGCAGTATTTT. Translation gives CASSLERFGGAADTQYF.

The rearrangement joins TRBV11-3 to TRBJ2-2; 9 bases are shared with TRBD1. CDR1 and CDR2 (germline): SGHNT, YENEEA. This CDR3 comprises 14 residues. V dropped 5 bases and J dropped 6; count of bases not matched to a gene: 4. Here the CDR3 reads CASSGQGKAGELFF. DNA for the CDR3: TGTGCCAGCAGCGGACAGGGGAAGGCCGGGGAGCTGTTTTTT.

The chain is built from TRBV4-2 and TRBJ2-3; 9 positions match TRBD2. This CDR3 region has 15 residues. CDR1 LGHNA and CDR2 YNFKEQ come from the germline V gene. V lost 5 bases, J lost 5 bases, and 8 bases stayed unmatched. The CDR3 reads CASSYLAGNEDTQYF. The CDR3 nucleotides read TGTGCCAGCAGCTATCTAGCGGGGAACGAAGATACGCAGTATTTT.

The J gene is TRBJ2-3, the V gene TRBV7-5; the D call of TRBD1 is as the table states it, not checked on the DNA. TRBV7-5 constitutes a pseudogene. This CDR3 has 14 amino acids. For the CDR3, the DNA is TGTGTCAGAACCCTAACAGGGGTCGCAGATACGCAGTATTTT. Its translation: CVRTLTGVADTQYF.

This chain uses TRBV24-1 with TRBJ2-5; 7 bases are shared with TRBD1. Germline CDR1 and CDR2: KGHDR and SFDVKD. The CDR3 has 14 amino acids. V dropped 3 bases and J dropped 2; count of bases not matched to a gene: 2. Written as DNA, the CDR3 is TGTGCCACCAGTGATGCAGGGGGTCAAGAGACCCAGTACTTC. Translation: CATSDAGGQETQYF.

The rearrangement uses TRBV12-3 or TRBV12-4 and TRBJ1-4; a weak D match, TRBD1 (5 bases). The ends were cut back, 5 bases at V and 7 bases at J, with 11 bases in the middle. The CDR3 contains 13 residues. This CDR3 is CASSVQGGEKLFF. CDR3 bases: TGTGCCAGCAGTGTCCAGGGAGGTGAAAAACTGTTTTTT.

The chain joins TRBV18 to TRBJ1-2, with TRBD1 matching 9 bases. V was clipped by 6 bases and J by 5 bases; unmatched bases: 13. The CDR3 has 16 amino acids. Germline-derived CDR1 and CDR2 are KGHSH and LQKENI. The CDR3 protein is CASSITGGDSWYGYTF. The CDR3 DNA follows: TGTGCCAGCTCCATTACAGGGGGCGATTCGTGGTATGGCTACACCTTC.

The chain couples TRBV7-2 to TRBJ2-7; 8 bases line up with TRBD1. Germline V gives CDR1 SGHTA, CDR2 FQGNSA. The CDR3 extends over 14 amino acids. V lost 3 bases, J lost 6 bases, and 7 bases stayed unmatched. This chain's CDR3 is CASSLGTGGREQYF. The CDR3 DNA reads TGTGCCAGCAGCTTGGGGACAGGTGGACGCGAGCAGTACTTC.

The rearrangement links TRBV10-3 to TRBJ1-2; D may be TRBD1 (6 bases). From germline, CDR1 is ENHRY and CDR2 SYGVKD. V gave up 8 bases and J gave up 4 bases, with 23 bases separating them. The CDR3 sequence is 16 residues long. CDR3 nucleotides: TGTGCCATCGCTATCCAAGTAGGGGGAAAGAGCTATGGCTACACCTTC. It yields the protein CAIAIQVGGKSYGYTF.